The T cell receptor (beta chain) under discussion was sequenced for a study of Ad26.COV2.S vaccination and SARS-CoV-2 variants. Across the whole study: The donor participated in the COV1001 trial, in its Ad26.COV2.S arm. Points from the study as a whole: Total T cell responses, in the TCR breadth and depth analyses, may have been underestimated. Substantial response breadth was reportedly seen for spike-specific CD8+ and CD4+ T cells after vaccination.

This sample's treatment: around 19 received Ad26.COV2.S at low or high dose, single or two shots; a few received placebo; per-sample allocation not given. After the first vaccine or placebo injection, samples were drawn on day 63. Wuhan-strain spike was delivered by a replication-incompetent Ad26 vector. The table came from immunoSEQ multiplex PCR; TCRdb's copy has only in-frame clones and leaves some out. The sample records roughly 270,000 clones, over 75% being singletons. Details on this clone: Antigen: not known.

This TCR was recovered from a person aged 18 to 59 who received the Ad26.COV2.S COVID-19 vaccine or a placebo. The sequencing used peripheral blood, collected in a trial of Ad26.COV2.S vaccine versus placebo.

The DNA of the CDR3 is TGTGCCAGCAGCTTAGGGACAGTGCAATCTTATGGCTACACCTTC. This codes for CASSLGTVQSYGYTF. The gene calls are TRBV5-4 and TRBJ1-2; 7 bases line up with TRBD1. Per the germline V gene, CDR1 is SGHNT and CDR2 is YYREEE (reference sequence). Unmatched junction bases numbered 9, after V lost 2 bases and J lost 5 bases. The CDR3 is 15 residues long.